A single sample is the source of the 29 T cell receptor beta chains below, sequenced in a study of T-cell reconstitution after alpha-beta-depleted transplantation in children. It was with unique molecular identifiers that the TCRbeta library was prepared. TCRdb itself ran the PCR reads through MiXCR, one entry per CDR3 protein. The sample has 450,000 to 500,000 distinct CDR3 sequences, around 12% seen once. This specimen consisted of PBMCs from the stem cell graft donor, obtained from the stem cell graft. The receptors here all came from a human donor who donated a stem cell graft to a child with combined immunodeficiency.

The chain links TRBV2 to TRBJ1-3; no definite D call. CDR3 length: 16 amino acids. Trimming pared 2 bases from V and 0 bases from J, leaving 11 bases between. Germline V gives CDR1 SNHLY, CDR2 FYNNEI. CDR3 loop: CASSENTPSSGNTIYF. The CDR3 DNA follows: TGTGCCAGCAGTGAAAACACCCCGAGCTCTGGAAACACCATATATTTT.

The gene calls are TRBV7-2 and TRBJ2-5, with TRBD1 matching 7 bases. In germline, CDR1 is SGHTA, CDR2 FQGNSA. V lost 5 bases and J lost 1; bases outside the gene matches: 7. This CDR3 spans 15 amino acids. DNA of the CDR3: TGTGCCAGCAGCCCAGCGACAGGGAGCCAAGAGACCCAGTACTTC. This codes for CASSPATGSQETQYF.

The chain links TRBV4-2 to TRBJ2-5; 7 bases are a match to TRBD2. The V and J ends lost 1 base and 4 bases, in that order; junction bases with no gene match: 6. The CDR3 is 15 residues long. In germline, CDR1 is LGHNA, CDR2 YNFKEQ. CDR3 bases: TGTGCCAGCAGCCAAGCTTCGGGGGGAAGAGAGACCCAGTACTTC. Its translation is CASSQASGGRETQYF.

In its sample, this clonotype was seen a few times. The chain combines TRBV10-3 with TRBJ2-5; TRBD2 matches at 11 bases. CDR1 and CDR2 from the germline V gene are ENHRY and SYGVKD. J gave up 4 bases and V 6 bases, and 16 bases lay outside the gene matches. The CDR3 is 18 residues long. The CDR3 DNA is TGTGCCATCAGGGCCTCTAGCGGGGGGCAATCCTCTTCAGAGACCCAGTACTTC. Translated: CAIRASSGGQSSSETQYF.

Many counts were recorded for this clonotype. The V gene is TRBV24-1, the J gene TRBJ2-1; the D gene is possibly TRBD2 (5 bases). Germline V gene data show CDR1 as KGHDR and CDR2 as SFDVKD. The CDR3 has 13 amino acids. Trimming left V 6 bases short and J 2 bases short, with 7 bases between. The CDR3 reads CATSRGTYNEQFF. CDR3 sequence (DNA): TGTGCCACCAGTCGGGGAACCTACAATGAGCAGTTCTTC.

The DNA for the CDR3 is TGTGCCAGCAGTTACAGCGGACAGGGGGGGTTTTTCTCCTACAATGAGCAGTTCTTC. Amino acids: CASSYSGQGGFFSYNEQFF. This chain links TRBV6-2 or TRBV6-3 with TRBJ2-1; 10 positions agree with TRBD1. The ends lost 2 bases at V and 0 bases at J; junction bases unmatched: 10. From germline, CDR1 is MNHEY and CDR2 SVGEGT. This CDR3 is 19 amino acids long.

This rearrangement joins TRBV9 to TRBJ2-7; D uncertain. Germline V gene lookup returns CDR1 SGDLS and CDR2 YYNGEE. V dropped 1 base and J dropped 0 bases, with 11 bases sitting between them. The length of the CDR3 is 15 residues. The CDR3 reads CASSVSPTTSYEQYF. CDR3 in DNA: TGTGCCAGCAGCGTATCCCCTACGACCTCCTACGAGCAGTACTTC.

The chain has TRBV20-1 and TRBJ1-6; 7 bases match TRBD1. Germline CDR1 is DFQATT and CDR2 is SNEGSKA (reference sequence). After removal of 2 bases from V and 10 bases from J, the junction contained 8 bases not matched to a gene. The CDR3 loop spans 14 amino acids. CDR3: CSARPPGQSSPLHF. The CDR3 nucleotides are TGCAGTGCTAGACCCCCGGGACAGAGCTCACCCCTCCACTTT.

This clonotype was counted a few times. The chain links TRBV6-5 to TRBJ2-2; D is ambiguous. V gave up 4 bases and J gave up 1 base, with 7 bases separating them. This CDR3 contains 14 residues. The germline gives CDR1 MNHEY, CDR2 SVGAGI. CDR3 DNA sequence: TGTGCCAGCAGTTCCTACAGGAACACCGGGGAGCTGTTTTTT. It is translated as CASSSYRNTGELFF.

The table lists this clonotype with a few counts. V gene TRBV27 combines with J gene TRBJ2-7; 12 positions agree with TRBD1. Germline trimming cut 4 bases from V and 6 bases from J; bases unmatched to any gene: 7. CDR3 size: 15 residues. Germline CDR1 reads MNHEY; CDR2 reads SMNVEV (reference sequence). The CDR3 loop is CASSSAGTGGFEQYF. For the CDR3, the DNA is TGTGCCAGCAGTTCCGCCGGGACAGGGGGCTTCGAGCAGTACTTC.

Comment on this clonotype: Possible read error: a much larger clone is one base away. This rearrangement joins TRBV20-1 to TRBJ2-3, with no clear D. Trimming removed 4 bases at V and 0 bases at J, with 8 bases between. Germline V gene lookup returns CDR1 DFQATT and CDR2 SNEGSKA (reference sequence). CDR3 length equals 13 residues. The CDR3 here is CSAMDTSTDTQYF. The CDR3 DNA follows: TGCAGTGCTATGGATACTAGCACAGATACGCAGTATTTT.

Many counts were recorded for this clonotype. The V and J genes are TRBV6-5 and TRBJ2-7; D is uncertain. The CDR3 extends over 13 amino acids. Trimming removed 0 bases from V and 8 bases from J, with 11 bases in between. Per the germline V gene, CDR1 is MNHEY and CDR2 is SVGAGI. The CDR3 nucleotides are TGTGCCAGCAGTTACTCCCTTCATAGCCAGCAGTACTTC. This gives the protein CASSYSLHSQQYF.

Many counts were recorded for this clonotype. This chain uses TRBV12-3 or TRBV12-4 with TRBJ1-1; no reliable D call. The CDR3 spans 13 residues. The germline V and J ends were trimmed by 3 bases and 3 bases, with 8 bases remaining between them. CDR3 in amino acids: CASSFAGDTEAFF. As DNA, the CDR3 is TGTGCCAGCAGTTTTGCGGGAGACACTGAAGCTTTCTTT.

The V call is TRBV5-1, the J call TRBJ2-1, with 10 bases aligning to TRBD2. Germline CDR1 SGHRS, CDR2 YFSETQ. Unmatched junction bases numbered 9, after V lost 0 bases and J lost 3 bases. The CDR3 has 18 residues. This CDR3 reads CASSLGRQGTSDYNEQFF. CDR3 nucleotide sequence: TGCGCCAGCAGCTTGGGCAGGCAAGGGACTAGCGACTACAATGAGCAGTTCTTC. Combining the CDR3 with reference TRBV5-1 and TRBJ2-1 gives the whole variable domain KAGVTQTPRYLIKTRGQQVTLSCSPISGHRSVSWYQQTPGQGLQFLFEYFSETQRNKGNFPGRFSGRQFSNSRSEMNVSTLELGDSALYLCASSLGRQGTSDYNEQFFGPGTRLTVL.

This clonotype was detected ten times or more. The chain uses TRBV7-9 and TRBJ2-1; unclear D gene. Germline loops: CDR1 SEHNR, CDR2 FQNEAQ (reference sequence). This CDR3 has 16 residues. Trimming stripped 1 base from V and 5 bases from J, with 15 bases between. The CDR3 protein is CASSLGGEQWDNEQFF. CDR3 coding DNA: TGTGCCAGCAGCTTAGGTGGAGAACAGTGGGACAATGAGCAGTTCTTC. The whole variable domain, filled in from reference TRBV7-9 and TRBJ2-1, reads DTGVSQNPRHKITKRGQNVTFRCDPISEHNRLYWYRQTLGQGPEFLTYFQNEAQLEKSRLLSDRFSAERPKGSFSTLEIQRTEQGDSAMYLCASSLGGEQWDNEQFFGPGTRLTVL.

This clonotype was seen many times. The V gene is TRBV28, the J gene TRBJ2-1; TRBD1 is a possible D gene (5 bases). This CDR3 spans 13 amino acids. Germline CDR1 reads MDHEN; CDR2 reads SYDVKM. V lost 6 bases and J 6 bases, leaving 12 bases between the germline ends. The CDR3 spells CASRLTGPNEQFF. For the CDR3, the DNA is TGTGCCAGCAGACTTACAGGACCCAATGAGCAGTTCTTC. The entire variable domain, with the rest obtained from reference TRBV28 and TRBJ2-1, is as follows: DVKVTQSSRYLVKRTGEKVFLECVQDMDHENMFWYRQDPGLGLRLIYFSYDVKMKEKGDIPEGYSVSREKKERFSLILESASTNQTSMYLCASRLTGPNEQFFGPGTRLTVL.

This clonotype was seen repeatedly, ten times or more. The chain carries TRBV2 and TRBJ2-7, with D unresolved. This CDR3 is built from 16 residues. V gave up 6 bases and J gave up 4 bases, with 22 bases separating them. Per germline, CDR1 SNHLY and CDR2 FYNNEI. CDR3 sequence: CASSPGPARYSYEQYF. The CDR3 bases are TGTGCCAGCAGCCCCGGTCCTGCGCGATATAGTTACGAGCAGTACTTC.

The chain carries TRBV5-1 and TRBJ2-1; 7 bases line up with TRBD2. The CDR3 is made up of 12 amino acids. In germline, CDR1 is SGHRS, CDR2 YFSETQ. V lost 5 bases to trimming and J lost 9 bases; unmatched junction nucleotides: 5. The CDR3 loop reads CASRWEGTEQFF. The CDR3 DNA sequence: TGCGCCAGCAGGTGGGAGGGTACTGAGCAGTTCTTC.

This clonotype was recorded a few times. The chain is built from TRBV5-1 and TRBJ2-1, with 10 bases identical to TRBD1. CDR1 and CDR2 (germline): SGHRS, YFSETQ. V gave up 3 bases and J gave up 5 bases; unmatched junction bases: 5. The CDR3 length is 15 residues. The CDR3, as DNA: TGCGCCAGCAGCTCCCGAGGGACAGGGGACAATGAGCAGTTCTTC. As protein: CASSSRGTGDNEQFF.

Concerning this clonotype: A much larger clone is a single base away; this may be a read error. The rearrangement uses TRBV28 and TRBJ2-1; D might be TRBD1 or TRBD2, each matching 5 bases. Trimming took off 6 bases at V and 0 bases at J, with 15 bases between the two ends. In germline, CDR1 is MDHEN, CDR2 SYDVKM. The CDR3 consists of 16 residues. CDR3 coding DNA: TGTGCCAGCAGCCGGGGCCTGTCTAGCTCCTACAATGAGCAGTTCTTC. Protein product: CASSRGLSSSYNEQFF.

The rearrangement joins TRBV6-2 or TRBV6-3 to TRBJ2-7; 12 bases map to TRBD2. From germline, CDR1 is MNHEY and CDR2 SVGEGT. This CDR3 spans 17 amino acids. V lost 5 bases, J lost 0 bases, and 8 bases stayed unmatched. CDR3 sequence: CASSTHRTSGISYEQYF. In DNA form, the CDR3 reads TGTGCCAGCAGTACGCACCGGACTAGCGGGATCTCCTACGAGCAGTACTTC.

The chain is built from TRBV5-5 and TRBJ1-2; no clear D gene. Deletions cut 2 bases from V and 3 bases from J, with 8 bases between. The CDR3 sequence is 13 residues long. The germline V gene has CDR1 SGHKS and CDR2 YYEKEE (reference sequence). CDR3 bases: TGTGCCAGCAGCTTAAGGGATCACTATGGCTACACCTTC. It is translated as CASSLRDHYGYTF.

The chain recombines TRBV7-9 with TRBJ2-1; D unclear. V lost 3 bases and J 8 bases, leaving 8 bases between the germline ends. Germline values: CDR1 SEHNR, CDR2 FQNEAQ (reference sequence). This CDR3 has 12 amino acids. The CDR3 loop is CASSLRIDEQFF. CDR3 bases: TGTGCCAGCAGCTTGAGGATCGATGAGCAGTTCTTC.

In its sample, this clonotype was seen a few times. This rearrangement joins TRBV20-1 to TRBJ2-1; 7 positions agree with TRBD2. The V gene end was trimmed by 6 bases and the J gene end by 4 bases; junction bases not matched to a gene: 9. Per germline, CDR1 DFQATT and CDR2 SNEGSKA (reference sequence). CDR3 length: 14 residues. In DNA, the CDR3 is TGCAGTGCGGTCGGGACTATTTTATACAATGAGCAGTTCTTC. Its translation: CSAVGTILYNEQFF.

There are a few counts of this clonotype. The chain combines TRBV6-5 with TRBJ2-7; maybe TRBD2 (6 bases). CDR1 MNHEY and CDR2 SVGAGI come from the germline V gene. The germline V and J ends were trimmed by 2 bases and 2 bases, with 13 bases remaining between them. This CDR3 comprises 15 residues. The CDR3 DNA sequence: TGTGCCAGCAGTTACGGGGCGGGGTTCCCCTACGAGCAGTACTTC. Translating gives CASSYGAGFPYEQYF.

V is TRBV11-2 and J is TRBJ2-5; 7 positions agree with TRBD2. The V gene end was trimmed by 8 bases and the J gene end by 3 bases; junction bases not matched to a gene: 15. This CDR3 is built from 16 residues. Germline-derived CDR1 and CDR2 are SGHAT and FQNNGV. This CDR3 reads CASSAGVGWGEETQYF. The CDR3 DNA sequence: TGTGCCAGCTCGGCGGGGGTAGGATGGGGTGAAGAGACCCAGTACTTC.

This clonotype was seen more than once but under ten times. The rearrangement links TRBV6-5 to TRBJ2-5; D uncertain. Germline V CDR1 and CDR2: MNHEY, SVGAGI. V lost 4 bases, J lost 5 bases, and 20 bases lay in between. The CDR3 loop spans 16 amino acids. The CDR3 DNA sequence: TGTGCCAGCAGTTGGTCGATAGACCAAGTTGTGGAGACCCAGTACTTC. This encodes CASSWSIDQVVETQYF.

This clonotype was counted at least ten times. The CDR3 region is CASRAEDYGYTF. The CDR3 coding sequence is TGCGCCAGCAGGGCAGAGGATTATGGCTACACCTTC. The chain uses TRBV5-1 and TRBJ1-2; the D is unclear. This CDR3 comprises 12 residues. Trimming removed 5 bases at V and 5 bases at J, with 10 bases between. Germline CDR1 and CDR2: SGHRS and YFSETQ.

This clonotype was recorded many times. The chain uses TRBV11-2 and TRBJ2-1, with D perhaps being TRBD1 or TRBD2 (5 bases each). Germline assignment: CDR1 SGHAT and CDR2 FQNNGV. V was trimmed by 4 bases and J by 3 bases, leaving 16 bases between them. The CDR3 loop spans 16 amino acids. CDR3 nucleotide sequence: TGTGCCAGCAGCTCCGGTTCGGGACGGAACTACAATGAGCAGTTCTTC. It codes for CASSSGSGRNYNEQFF.